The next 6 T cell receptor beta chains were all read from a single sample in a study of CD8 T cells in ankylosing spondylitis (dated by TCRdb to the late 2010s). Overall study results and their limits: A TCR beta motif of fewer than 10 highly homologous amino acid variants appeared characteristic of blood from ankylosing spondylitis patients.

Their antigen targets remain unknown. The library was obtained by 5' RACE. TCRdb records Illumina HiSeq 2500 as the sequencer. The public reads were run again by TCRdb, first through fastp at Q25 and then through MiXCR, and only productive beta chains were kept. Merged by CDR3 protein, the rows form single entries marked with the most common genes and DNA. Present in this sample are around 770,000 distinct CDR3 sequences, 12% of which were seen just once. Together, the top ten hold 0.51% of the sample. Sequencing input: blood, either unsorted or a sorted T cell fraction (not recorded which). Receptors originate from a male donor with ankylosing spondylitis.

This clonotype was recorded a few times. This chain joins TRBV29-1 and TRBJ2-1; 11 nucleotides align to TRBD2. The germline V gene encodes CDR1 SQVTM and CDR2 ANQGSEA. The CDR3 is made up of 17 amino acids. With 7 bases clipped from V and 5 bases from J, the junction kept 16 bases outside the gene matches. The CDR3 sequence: CSAQPSGGPLSHNEQFF. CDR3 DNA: TGCAGCGCTCAACCTAGCGGGGGGCCCCTATCCCACAATGAGCAGTTCTTC.

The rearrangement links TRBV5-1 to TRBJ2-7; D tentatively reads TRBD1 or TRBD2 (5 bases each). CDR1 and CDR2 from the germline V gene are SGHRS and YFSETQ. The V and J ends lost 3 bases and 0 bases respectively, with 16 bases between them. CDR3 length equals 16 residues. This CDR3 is CASSWGSIPNSYEQYF. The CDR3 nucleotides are TGCGCCAGCAGCTGGGGGTCCATTCCGAACTCCTACGAGCAGTACTTC.

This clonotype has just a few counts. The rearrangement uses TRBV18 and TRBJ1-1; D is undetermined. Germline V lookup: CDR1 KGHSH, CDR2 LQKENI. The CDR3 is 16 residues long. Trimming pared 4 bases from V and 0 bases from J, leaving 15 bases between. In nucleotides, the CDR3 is TGTGCCAGCTCACGGACGGGAATCGAGATGAACACTGAAGCTTTCTTT. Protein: CASSRTGIEMNTEAFF.

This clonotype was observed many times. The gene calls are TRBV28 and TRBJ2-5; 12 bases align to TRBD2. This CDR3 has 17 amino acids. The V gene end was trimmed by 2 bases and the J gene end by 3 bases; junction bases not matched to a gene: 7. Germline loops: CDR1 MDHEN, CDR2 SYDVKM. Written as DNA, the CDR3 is TGTGCCAGCAGTTTAGGTCTAGCGGGAGGGGGTGAAGAGACCCAGTACTTC. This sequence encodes CASSLGLAGGGEETQYF. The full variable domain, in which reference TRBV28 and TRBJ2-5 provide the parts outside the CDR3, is DVKVTQSSRYLVKRTGEKVFLECVQDMDHENMFWYRQDPGLGLRLIYFSYDVKMKEKGDIPEGYSVSREKKERFSLILESASTNQTSMYLCASSLGLAGGGEETQYFGPGTRLLVL.

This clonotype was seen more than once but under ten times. The CDR3 loop reads CASTRDSWTGELFF. CDR3 DNA: TGTGCCAGCACCCGGGACAGCTGGACCGGGGAGCTGTTTTTT. The chain uses TRBV2 and TRBJ2-2, with 7 bases identical to TRBD1. The V gene end was trimmed by 7 bases and the J gene end by 5 bases; junction bases not matched to a gene: 7. The CDR3 consists of 14 residues. The germline gives CDR1 SNHLY, CDR2 FYNNEI. Looking up the rest from reference TRBV2 and TRBJ2-2 gives the full variable domain: EPEVTQTPSHQVTQMGQEVILRCVPISNHLYFYWYRQILGQKVEFLVSFYNNEISEKSEIFDDQFSVERPDGSNFTLKIRSTKLEDSAMYFCASTRDSWTGELFFGEGSRLTVL.

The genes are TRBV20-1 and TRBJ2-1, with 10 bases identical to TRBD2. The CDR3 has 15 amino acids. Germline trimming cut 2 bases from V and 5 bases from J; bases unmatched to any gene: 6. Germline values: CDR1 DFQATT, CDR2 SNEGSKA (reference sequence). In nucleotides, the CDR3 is TGCAGTGCTAGACCCGGGACTAGCGTGAACAATGAGCAGTTCTTC. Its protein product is CSARPGTSVNNEQFF.